This T cell receptor beta chain was retrieved from a study of beta chain features in type 1 diabetes. The study's findings and limits: High-TCR-expressing cells could be over-represented by cDNA sequencing. Across all four CD4+ subsets, people with type 1 diabetes showed modestly shorter TCRB CDR3s. Patients' naive, central memory and regulatory TCRB repertoires appeared more alike than those of healthy donors.

Reverse transcription of all isolated RNA meant that expressed TCRB transcripts were sequenced. Assay: immunoSEQ multiplex PCR; the TCRdb copy retains only in-frame clones and omits some. The table includes 300,000 to 350,000 clones, roughly a fifth detected once. Each sorted fraction was over 95% pure. This clone was detected a few times. Its antigen is undetermined. The sample taken for sequencing was naive CD4+ T cells from blood. This clonotype was obtained from a woman aged 18-35 years in good health.

The CDR3 nucleotides are TGTGCCAGCTCACGGGACAGTACCAATGAGCAGTTCTTC. Residues: CASSRDSTNEQFF. The chain employs TRBV18 and TRBJ2-1, with TRBD1 matching over 7 bases. Germline V lookup: CDR1 KGHSH, CDR2 LQKENI. Unmatched junction bases numbered 3, after V lost 4 bases and J lost 6 bases. The length of the CDR3 is 13 residues. Full variable domain (remainder filled in from reference TRBV18 and TRBJ2-1): NAGVMQNPRHLVRRRGQEARLRCSPMKGHSHVYWYRQLPEEGLKFMVYLQKENIIDESGMPKERFSAEFPKEGPSILRIQQVVRGDSAAYFCASSRDSTNEQFFGPGTRLTVL.